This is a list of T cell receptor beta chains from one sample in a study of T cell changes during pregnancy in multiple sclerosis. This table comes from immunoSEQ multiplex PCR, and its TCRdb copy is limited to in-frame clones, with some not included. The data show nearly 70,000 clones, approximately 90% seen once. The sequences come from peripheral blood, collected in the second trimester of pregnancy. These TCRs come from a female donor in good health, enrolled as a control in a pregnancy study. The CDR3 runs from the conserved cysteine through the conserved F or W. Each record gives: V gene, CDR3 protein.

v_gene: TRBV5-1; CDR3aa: CASSLTSTNEKLFF
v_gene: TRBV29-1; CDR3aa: CSVQGQANTEAFF
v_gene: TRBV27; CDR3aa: CASSLLGGRPQHF
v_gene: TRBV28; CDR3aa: CASIKIGQGANQPQHF
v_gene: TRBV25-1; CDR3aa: CASRTFPGTVHQETQYF
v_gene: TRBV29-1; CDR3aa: CSVTGGSGNTEAFF
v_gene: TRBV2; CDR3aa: CASIFENTLGPGYHEQYF
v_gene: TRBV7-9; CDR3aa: CASEQGTANTGELFF
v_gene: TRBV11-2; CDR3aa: CASNSIGTGGSEQYF
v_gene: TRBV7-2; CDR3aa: CASRWTSGSPTDTQYF
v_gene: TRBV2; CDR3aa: CASSETGDGYTF
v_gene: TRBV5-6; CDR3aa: CASSLGQPSSGNTIYF
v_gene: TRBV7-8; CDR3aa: CASTFSRDRHSNQPQHF
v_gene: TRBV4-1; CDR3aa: CASSQGPHLADTQYF